Sequencing of this TCR beta chain was carried out in a study of T-cell memory formation after mild COVID-19. TCRdb reprocessed the 5' RACE reads with MiXCR, giving one entry per CDR3 protein. The sample lists hundreds of thousands of distinct CDR3 sequences; 7% to 10% were seen once. This clonotype was recorded a few times. This clonotype was obtained from a man between 18 and 35 years old who had mild COVID-19 (a few samples of this study predate the infection). Cell type and time point are not known. The sample taken for sequencing was PBMCs or a T cell subset sorted from them (not recorded which).

The CDR3 DNA follows: TGTGCCAGCGACAGGGGGATTGAAGCTTTCTTT. Translating it yields CASDRGIEAFF. The chain combines TRBV28 with TRBJ1-1; 9 bases align to TRBD1. CDR1 and CDR2 (germline): MDHEN, SYDVKM. The J segment lost 7 bases and the V segment lost 8 bases, leaving 2 bases of the junction unmatched. The CDR3 runs 11 residues.